This T cell receptor beta chain appears in the sequencing data of a study of blood T cell repertoires in COVID-19. Study in general: COVID-19 samples from acute and convalescent phases originated in the United States, Italy and Spain. From T cells, B-cell-depleted T cells, or PBMCs came the material, which was cDNA or gDNA.

The junction had 8 bases not matched to a gene; V was cut back by 2 bases and J by 6 bases. CDR1 and CDR2 (germline): WSHSY, SAAADI. This CDR3 has 15 residues. Per the original methods: How many nucleated cells were present was estimated from reference gene primer amplification. The repertoire was sequenced with immunoSEQ multiplex PCR; TCRdb's copy has only in-frame clones and lacks some. For V, J and clone size, that table is used; D and trimming come from the DNA. The data contain roughly 300,000 clones, about 84% of them singletons. The source is a woman aged 50 to 60 with acute or convalescent COVID-19. The rearrangement uses TRBV10-2 and TRBJ2-7; 9 nucleotides agree with TRBD2. The sequenced material came from peripheral blood. Here the CDR3 reads CASSEVVAGVSEQYF. The DNA of the CDR3 is TGCGCCAGCAGTGAGGTCGTAGCGGGAGTTTCCGAGCAGTACTTC.